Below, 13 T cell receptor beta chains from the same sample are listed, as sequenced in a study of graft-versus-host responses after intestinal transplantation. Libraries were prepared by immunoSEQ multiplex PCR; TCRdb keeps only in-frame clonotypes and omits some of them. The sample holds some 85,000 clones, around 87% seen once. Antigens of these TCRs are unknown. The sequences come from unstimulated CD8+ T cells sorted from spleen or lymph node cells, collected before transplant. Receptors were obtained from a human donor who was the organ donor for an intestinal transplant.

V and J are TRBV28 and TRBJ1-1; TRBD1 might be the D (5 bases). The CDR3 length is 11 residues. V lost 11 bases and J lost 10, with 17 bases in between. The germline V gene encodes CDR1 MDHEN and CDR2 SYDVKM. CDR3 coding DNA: TGTGCCTCTTTGGGGGTAGTGGGAGCTTTCTTT. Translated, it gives CASLGVVGAFF.

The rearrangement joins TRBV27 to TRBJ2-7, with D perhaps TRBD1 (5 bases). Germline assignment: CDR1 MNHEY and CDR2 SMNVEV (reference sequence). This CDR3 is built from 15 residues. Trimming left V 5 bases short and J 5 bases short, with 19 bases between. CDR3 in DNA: TGTGCCAGCAGTCCATACGCGACAGTAGCCCACGAGCAGTACTTC. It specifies CASSPYATVAHEQYF.

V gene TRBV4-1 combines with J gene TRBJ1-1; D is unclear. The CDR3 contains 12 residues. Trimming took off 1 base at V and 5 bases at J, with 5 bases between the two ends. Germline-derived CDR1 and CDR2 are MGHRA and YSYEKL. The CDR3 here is CASSQAETEAFF. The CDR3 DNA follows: TGCGCCAGCAGCCAAGCAGAAACTGAAGCTTTCTTT.

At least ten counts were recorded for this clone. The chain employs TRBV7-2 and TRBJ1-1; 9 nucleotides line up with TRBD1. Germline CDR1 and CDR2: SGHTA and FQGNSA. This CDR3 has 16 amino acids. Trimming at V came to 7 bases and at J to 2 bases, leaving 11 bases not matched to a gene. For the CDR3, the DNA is TGTGCCAGCATCCCTATAAAGACAGGGGGTAACACTGAAGCTTTCTTT. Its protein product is CASIPIKTGGNTEAFF.

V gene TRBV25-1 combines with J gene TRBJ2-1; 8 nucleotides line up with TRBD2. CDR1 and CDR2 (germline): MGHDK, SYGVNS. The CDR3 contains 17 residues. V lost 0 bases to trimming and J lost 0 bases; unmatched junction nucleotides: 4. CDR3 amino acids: CASSEYLAGSSYNEQFF. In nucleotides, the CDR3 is TGTGCCAGCAGTGAATATTTAGCGGGGAGCTCCTACAATGAGCAGTTCTTC.

CDR3 amino acids: CAWSNEYVWNTEAFF. CDR3 nucleotides: TGTGCCTGGAGTAATGAGTATGTGTGGAACACTGAAGCTTTCTTT. This chain joins TRBV30 and TRBJ1-1; D ambiguous. Germline V gene lookup returns CDR1 GTSNPN and CDR2 SVGIG (reference sequence). The CDR3 loop spans 15 amino acids. Trimming took 2 bases from V and 1 from J, leaving 14 bases between them.

The CDR3 loop reads CASSLIGVRDSYEQYF. The CDR3 region has the DNA TGTGCCAGCAGTTTAATAGGGGTAAGGGACAGTTACGAGCAGTACTTC. The V gene is TRBV27, the J gene TRBJ2-7, with 7 bases identical to TRBD1. V lost 2 bases and J lost 4; bases outside the gene matches: 11. Germline lookup yields CDR1 MNHEY and CDR2 SMNVEV (reference sequence). CDR3 length: 16 residues.

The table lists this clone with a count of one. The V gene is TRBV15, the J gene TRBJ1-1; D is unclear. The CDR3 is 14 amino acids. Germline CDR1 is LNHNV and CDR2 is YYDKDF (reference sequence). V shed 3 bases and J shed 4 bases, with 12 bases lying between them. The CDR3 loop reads CATSRSHWGTEAFF. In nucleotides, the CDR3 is TGTGCCACCAGCAGGTCCCATTGGGGCACTGAAGCTTTCTTT.

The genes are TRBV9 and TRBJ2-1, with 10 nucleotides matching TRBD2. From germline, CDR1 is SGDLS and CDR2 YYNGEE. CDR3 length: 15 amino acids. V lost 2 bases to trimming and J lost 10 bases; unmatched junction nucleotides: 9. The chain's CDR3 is CASSVSSGGGNEQFF. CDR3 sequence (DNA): TGTGCCAGCAGCGTGTCCAGCGGGGGGGGAAACGAGCAGTTCTTC. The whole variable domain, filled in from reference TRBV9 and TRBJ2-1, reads DSGVTQTPKHLITATGQRVTLRCSPRSGDLSVYWYQQSLDQGLQFLIQYYNGEERAKGNILERFSAQQFPDLHSELNLSSLELGDSALYFCASSVSSGGGNEQFFGPGTRLTVL.

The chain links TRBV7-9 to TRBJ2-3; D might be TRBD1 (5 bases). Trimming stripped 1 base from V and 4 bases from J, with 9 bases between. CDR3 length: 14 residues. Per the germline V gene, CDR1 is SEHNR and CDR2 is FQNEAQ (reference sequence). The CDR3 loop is CASSLGGIADTQYF. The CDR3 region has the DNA TGTGCCAGCAGCTTAGGGGGCATAGCAGATACGCAGTATTTT.

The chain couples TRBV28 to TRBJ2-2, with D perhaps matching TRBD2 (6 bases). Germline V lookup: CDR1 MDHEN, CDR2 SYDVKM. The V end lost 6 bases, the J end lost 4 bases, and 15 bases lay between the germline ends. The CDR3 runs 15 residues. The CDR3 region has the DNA TGTGCCAGCAGCGGGACTGTATTCCCCACCGGGGAGCTGTTTTTT. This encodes CASSGTVFPTGELFF.

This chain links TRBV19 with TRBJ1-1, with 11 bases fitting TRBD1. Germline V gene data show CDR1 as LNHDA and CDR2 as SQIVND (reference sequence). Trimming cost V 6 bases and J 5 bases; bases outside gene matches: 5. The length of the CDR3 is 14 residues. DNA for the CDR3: TGTGCCAGTAGCTGGACAGGGGGCGGGACTGAAGCTTTCTTT. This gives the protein CASSWTGGGTEAFF.

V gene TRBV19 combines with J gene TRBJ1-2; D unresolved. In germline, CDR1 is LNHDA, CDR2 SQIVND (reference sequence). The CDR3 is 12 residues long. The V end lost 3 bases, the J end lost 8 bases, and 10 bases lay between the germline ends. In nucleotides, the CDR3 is TGTGCCAGTAGTATTGCAAGTCACGGCTACACCTTC. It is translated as CASSIASHGYTF. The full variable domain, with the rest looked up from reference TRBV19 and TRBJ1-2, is DGGITQSPKYLFRKEGQNVTLSCEQNLNHDAMYWYRQDPGQGLRLIYYSQIVNDFQKGDIAEGYSVSREKKESFPLTVTSAQKNPTAFYLCASSIASHGYTFGSGTRLTVV.